The rows below give T cell receptor beta chains drawn from one sample of a study of low-dose radiotherapy and immunotherapy resistance in tumors. TCRdb analysed the reads with MiXCR anew, one entry per CDR3 protein. The sample includes about 39,000 distinct CDR3 sequences, around 30% seen only once; the top ten take roughly 4%. Sequencing was performed on PBMCs, taken before treatment. These receptors were obtained from a male donor with gallbladder cancer. The CDR3 runs from the conserved cysteine through the conserved F or W. The D gene is left open where the match is weak. Not every row has a clone size; where given, it reads once, few, many or a size class.

D | J | size | V | CDR3 | DNA
- | TRBJ2-5 | many | TRBV18 | CASSPNLQETQYF | TGTGCCAGCTCACCAAATCTCCAAGAGACCCAGTACTTC
TRBD2 | TRBJ2-3 | - | TRBV18 | CASSPGTSGRDTQYF | TGTGCCAGCTCACCCGGGACTAGCGGAAGGGATACGCAGTATTTT
TRBD1 | TRBJ1-5 | medium-sized | TRBV29-1 | CSARGTVGNQPQHF | TGCAGCGCTCGGGGGACAGTCGGCAATCAGCCCCAGCATTTT
- | TRBJ2-3 | many | TRBV29-1 | CSVVLGSSDTQYF | TGCAGCGTTGTGCTCGGGAGCTCAGATACGCAGTATTTT
TRBD1 | TRBJ2-3 | many | TRBV5-6 | CASSLLRDRTHTDTQYF | TGTGCCAGCAGCTTGCTTAGGGACAGGACCCACACAGATACGCAGTATTTT
- | TRBJ2-7 | - | TRBV28 | CASSPVARGPAYEQYF | TGTGCCAGCAGTCCTGTAGCGCGAGGGCCGGCCTACGAGCAGTACTTC
TRBD1 | TRBJ2-2 | once | TRBV5-4 | CASSRTGANTGELFF | TGTGCCAGCAGCCGGACAGGGGCGAACACCGGGGAGCTGTTTTTT
- | TRBJ2-5 | many | TRBV5-1 | CASSSGVTDQETQYF | TGCGCCAGCAGCTCCGGTGTGACAGACCAAGAGACCCAGTACTTC
- | TRBJ1-5 | many | TRBV28 | CASSSQDQPQHF | TGTGCCAGCAGTTCCCAGGATCAGCCCCAGCATTTT
- | TRBJ2-5 | - | TRBV20-1 | CSATKGGDPQETQYF | TGCAGTGCTACTAAGGGGGGGGACCCCCAAGAGACCCAGTACTTC
- | TRBJ1-2 | medium-sized | TRBV28 | CAEQRANYGYTF | TGTGCCGAACAGAGGGCTAACTATGGCTACACCTTC
- | TRBJ2-3 | - | TRBV10-3 | CGGGPTTDTQYF | TGTGGCGGCGGGCCTACCACAGATACGCAGTATTTT
- | TRBJ2-1 | many | TRBV7-2 | CASSLDRNNEQFF | TGTGCCAGCAGCCTAGACAGGAATAATGAGCAGTTCTTC
- | TRBJ1-5 | - | TRBV4-2 | CASSQAGRGKSAPAF | TGTGCCAGCAGCCAAGCCGGGAGGGGAAAATCAGCCCCAGCATTT
- | TRBJ2-2 | many | TRBV12-3/TRBV12-4 | CASSFSGELFF | TGTGCCAGCAGTTTCTCCGGGGAGCTGTTTTTT
TRBD2 | TRBJ2-1 | - | TRBV29-1 | CSVSWKLALNQGQFF | TGCAGCGTAAGTTGGAAACTAGCGCTGAATCAGGGGCAGTTCTTC
TRBD1 | TRBJ2-1 | many | TRBV28 | CASSSDLQGAGNEQFF | TGTGCCAGCAGTTCCGACCTCCAGGGGGCAGGCAATGAGCAGTTCTTC
TRBD1 | TRBJ1-4 | - | TRBV6-5 | CASTSGKGGVDEKLFF | TGTGCCAGCACCAGCGGGAAAGGGGGCGTGGATGAAAAACTGTTTTTT
- | TRBJ2-7 | many | TRBV20-1 | CSARDSLASAYEQYF | TGCAGTGCTAGAGATAGCCTAGCTTCCGCCTACGAGCAGTACTTC
TRBD2 | TRBJ2-5 | many | TRBV5-1 | CASSLGPSGGRSETQYF | TGCGCCAGCAGCTTGGGTCCTAGCGGGGGTCGATCGGAGACCCAGTACTTC
- | TRBJ2-7 | many | TRBV29-1 | CSVLGFRYEQYF | TGCAGCGTTTTAGGGTTTCGCTACGAGCAGTACTTC
TRBD2 | TRBJ2-1 | many | TRBV3-1 | CASSLSGLADNEQFF | TGTGCCAGCAGCCTATCTGGACTAGCGGACAATGAGCAGTTCTTC
- | TRBJ2-7 | few | TRBV5-1 | CASSSDLISYEQYF | TGCGCCAGCAGCTCCGACTTGATCTCCTACGAGCAGTACTTC
- | TRBJ2-7 | - | TRBV5-5 | CASSSEDTYEQYF | TGCGCCAGCAGCTCGGAGGACACCTACGAGCAGTACTTC
- | TRBJ2-7 | - | TRBV7-2 | CASSLRGARSYEQYF | TGTGCCAGCAGCTTGCGGGGTGCTCGCTCCTACGAGCAGTACTTC
TRBD1 | TRBJ2-3 | medium-sized | TRBV28 | CASSPTLVDYGTGDTQYF | TGTGCCAGCAGTCCAACCCTCGTGGACTACGGGACAGGGGATACGCAGTATTTT
- | TRBJ2-1 | - | TRBV29-1 | CSVQGLTYNEQFF | TGCAGCGTTCAGGGGTTAACCTACAATGAGCAGTTCTTC
- | TRBJ2-1 | many | TRBV27 | CASSKTALGSYNEQFF | TGTGCCAGCAGCAAAACGGCGTTGGGCTCCTACAATGAGCAGTTCTTC
TRBD2 | TRBJ2-1 | many | TRBV7-3 | CASSSGTSGLGGQFF | TGTGCCAGCAGCTCCGGGACTAGCGGTCTTGGAGGGCAGTTCTTC
- | TRBJ2-7 | many | TRBV30 | CAWSDGSSYEQYF | TGTGCCTGGAGTGACGGGAGTTCCTACGAGCAGTACTTC
- | TRBJ1-2 | - | TRBV28 | CASSSAGEAGYGYTF | TGTGCCAGCAGTTCTGCGGGGGAGGCTGGCTATGGCTACACCTTC
TRBD1 | TRBJ1-4 | many | TRBV30 | CAWSFPTGGNDEKLFF | TGTGCCTGGAGTTTCCCGACAGGGGGGAATGATGAAAAACTGTTTTTT
TRBD1 | TRBJ1-2 | - | TRBV5-1 | CASSLRGQGNYGYTF | TGCGCCAGCAGCTTGAGGGGACAGGGCAACTATGGCTACACCTTC
- | TRBJ2-5 | many | TRBV12-3/TRBV12-4 | CASSLGQLRETQYF | TGTGCCAGCAGTTTAGGACAGTTAAGAGAGACCCAGTACTTC
TRBD1 | TRBJ1-1 | - | TRBV7-8 | CASSLTGVAFF | TGTGCCAGCAGCCTGACAGGGGTAGCTTTCTTT
- | TRBJ1-2 | many | TRBV6-6 | CASSYSSVFVDTFHGYTF | TGTGCCAGCAGTTACTCGAGCGTGTTTGTGGACACATTTCATGGCTACACCTTC
- | TRBJ1-2 | many | TRBV5-1 | CASSLGRGADYGYTF | TGCGCCAGCAGCCTTGGTCGGGGGGCAGACTATGGCTACACCTTC